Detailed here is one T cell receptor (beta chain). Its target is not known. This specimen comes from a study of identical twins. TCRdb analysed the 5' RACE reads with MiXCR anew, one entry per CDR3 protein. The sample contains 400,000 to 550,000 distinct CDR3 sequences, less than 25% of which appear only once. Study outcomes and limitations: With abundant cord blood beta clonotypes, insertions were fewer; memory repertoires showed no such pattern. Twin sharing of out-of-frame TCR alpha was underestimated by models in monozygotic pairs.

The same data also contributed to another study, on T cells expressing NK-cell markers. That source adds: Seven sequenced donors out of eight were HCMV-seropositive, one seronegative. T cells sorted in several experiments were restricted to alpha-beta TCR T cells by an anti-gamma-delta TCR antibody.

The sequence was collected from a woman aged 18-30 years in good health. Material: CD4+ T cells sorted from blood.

The CDR3 nucleotides read TGTGCCAGCAGCTTGGTAGGGGAGGTGACCGGGGAGCTGTTTTTT. Translated: CASSLVGEVTGELFF. The chain employs TRBV5-5 and TRBJ2-2, with D perhaps matching TRBD2 (6 bases). V was shortened by 0 bases and J by 5 bases, with 11 bases between the two germline ends. Germline CDR1 SGHKS, CDR2 YYEKEE (reference sequence). The CDR3 is 15 residues long.